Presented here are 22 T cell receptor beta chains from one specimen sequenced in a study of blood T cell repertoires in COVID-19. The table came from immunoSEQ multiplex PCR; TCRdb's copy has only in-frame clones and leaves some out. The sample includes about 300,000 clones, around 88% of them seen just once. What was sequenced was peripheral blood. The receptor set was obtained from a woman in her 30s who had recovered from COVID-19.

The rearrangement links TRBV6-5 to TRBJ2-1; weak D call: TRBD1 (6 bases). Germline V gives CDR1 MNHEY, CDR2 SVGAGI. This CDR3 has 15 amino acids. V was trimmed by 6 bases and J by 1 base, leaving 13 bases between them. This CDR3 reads CASSLTGSSYNEQFF. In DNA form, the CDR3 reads TGTGCCAGCAGCCTGACAGGTTCGTCCTACAATGAGCAGTTCTTC.

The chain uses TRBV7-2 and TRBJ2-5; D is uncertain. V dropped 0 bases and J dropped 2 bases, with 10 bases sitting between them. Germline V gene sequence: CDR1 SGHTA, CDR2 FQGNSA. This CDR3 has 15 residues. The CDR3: CASSLAVFRQETQYF. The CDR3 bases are TGTGCCAGCAGCTTAGCGGTATTCAGACAAGAGACCCAGTACTTC.

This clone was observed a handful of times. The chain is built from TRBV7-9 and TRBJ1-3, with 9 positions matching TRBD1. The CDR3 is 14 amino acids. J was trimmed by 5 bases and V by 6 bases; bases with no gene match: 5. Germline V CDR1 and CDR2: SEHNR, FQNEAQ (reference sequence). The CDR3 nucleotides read TGTGCCAGCAGGCGGGGACAGGGAAGAAACACCATATATTTT. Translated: CASRRGQGRNTIYF.

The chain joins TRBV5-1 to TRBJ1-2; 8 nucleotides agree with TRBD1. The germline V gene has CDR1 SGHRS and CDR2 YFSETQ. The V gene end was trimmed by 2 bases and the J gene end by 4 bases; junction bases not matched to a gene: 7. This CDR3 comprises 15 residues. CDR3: CASSFGQGRIYGYTF. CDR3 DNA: TGCGCCAGCAGCTTTGGACAGGGACGTATCTATGGCTACACCTTC.

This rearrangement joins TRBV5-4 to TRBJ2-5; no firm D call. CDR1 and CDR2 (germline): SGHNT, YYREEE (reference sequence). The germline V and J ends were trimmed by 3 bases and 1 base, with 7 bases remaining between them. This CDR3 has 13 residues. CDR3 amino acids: CASSSDFQETQYF. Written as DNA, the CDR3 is TGTGCCAGCAGCTCAGACTTCCAAGAGACCCAGTACTTC.

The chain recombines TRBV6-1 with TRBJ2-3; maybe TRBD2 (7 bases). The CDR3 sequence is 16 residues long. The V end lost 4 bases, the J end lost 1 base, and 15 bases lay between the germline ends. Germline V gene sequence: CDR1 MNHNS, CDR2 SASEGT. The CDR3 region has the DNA TGTGCCAGCAGTGTTCCCTGGGGGGGCGGCACAGATACGCAGTATTTT. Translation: CASSVPWGGGTDTQYF.

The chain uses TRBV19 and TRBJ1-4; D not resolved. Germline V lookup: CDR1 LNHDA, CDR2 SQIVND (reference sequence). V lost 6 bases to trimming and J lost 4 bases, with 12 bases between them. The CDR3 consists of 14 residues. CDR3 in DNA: TGTGCCAGTAGAGCGACGGGGATTAATGAAAAACTGTTTTTT. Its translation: CASRATGINEKLFF.

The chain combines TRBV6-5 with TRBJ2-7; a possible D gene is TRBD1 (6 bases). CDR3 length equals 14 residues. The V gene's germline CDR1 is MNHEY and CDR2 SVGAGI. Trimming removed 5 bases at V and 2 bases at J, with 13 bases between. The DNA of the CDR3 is TGTGCCAGCAGTCGACAGGCCTCAACCTACGAGCAGTACTTC. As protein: CASSRQASTYEQYF.

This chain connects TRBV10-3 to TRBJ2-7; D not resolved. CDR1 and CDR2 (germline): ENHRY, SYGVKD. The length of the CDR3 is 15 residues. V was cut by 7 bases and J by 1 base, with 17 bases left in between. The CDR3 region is CAINARDTLSYEQYF. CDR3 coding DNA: TGTGCCATCAATGCCAGAGACACCTTATCCTACGAGCAGTACTTC.

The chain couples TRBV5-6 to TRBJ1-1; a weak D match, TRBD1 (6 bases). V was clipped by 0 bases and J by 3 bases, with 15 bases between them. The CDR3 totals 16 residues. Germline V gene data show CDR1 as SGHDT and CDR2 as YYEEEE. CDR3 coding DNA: TGTGCCAGCAGCTTGGAACCTCGGGCAGGGGACACTGAAGCTTTCTTT. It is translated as CASSLEPRAGDTEAFF.

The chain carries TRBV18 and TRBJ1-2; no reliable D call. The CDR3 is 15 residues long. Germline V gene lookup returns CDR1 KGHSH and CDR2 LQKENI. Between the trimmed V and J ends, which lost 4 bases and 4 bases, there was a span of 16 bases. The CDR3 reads CASSRARNGFYGYTF. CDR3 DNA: TGTGCCAGCTCACGCGCCCGTAACGGGTTCTATGGCTACACCTTC.

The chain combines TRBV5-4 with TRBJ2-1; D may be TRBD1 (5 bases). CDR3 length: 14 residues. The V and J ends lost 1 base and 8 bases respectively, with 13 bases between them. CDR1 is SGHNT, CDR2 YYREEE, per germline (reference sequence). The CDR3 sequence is CASSLFQGSDEQFF. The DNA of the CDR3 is TGTGCCAGCAGCTTGTTCCAGGGTTCGGATGAGCAGTTCTTC.

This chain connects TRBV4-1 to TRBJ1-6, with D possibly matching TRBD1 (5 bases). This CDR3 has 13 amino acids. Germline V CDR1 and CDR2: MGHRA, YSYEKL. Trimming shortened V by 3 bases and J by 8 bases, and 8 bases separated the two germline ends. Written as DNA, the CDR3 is TGCGCCAGCAGCCAGGGCAGGGATTCACCCCTCCACTTT. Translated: CASSQGRDSPLHF.

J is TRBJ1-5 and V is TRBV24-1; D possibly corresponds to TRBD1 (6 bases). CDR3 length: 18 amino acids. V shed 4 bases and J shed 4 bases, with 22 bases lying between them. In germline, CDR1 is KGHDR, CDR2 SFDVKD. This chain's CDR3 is CATSDDDTRSGVNQPQHF. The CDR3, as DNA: TGTGCCACCAGTGACGACGATACACGCTCAGGGGTTAATCAGCCCCAGCATTTT.

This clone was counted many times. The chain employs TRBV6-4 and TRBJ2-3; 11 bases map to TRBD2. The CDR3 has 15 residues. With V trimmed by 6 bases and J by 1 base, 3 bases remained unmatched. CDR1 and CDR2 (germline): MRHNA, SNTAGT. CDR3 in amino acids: CASSQLAGGTDTQYF. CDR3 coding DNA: TGTGCCAGCAGCCAACTAGCGGGGGGCACAGATACGCAGTATTTT.

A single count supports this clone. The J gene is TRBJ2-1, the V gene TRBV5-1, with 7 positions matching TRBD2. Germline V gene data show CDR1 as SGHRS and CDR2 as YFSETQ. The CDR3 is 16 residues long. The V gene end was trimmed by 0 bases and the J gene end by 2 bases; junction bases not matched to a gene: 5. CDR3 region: CASSLDEAGAYNEQFF. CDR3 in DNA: TGCGCCAGCAGCTTGGATGAGGCGGGGGCCTACAATGAGCAGTTCTTC.

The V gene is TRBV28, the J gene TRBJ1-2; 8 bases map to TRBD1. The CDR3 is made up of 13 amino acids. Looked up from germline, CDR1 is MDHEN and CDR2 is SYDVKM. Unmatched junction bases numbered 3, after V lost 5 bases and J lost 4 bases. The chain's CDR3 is CASSNQGAYGYTF. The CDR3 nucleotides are TGTGCCAGCAGTAATCAGGGGGCCTATGGCTACACCTTC.

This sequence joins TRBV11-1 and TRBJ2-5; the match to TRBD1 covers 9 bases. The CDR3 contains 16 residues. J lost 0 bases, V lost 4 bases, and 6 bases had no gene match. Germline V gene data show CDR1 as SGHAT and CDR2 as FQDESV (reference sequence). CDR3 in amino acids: CASSSQQGAYQETQYF. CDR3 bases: TGTGCCAGCAGCTCCCAACAGGGGGCGTACCAAGAGACCCAGTACTTC.

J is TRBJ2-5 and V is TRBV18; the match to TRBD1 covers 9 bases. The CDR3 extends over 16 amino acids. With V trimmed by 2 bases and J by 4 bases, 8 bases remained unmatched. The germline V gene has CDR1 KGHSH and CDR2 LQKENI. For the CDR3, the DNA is TGTGCCAGCTCACCATTCGGGACAGGGTTAGGAGAGACCCAGTACTTC. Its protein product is CASSPFGTGLGETQYF.

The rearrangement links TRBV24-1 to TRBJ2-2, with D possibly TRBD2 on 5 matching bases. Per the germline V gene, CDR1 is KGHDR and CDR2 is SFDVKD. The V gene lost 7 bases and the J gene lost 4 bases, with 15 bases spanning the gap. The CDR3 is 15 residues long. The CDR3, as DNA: TGTGCCACCAGCTCAACGACGGGATTCACCGGGGAGCTGTTTTTT. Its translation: CATSSTTGFTGELFF.

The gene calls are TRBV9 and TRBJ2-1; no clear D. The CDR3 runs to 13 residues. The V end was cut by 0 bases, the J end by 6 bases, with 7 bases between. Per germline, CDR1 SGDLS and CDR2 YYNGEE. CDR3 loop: CASSVATSNEQFF. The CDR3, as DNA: TGTGCCAGCAGCGTAGCCACTTCCAATGAGCAGTTCTTC.

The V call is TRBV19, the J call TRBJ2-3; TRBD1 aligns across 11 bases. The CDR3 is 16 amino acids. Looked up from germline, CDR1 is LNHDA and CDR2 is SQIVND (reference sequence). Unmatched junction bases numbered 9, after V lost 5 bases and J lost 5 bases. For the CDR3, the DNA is TGTGCCAGTAGTTCGAATGGACAGGGGGCCGAAGATACGCAGTATTTT. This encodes CASSSNGQGAEDTQYF.